A selection of T cell receptor beta chains follows, all from one sample in a study of shared clonotypes between healthy human individuals. TCRdb's table, derived via immunoSEQ multiplex PCR, lists solely in-frame clones and lacks some. In the table there are millions of clones, over 85% of which are singletons. The sample comprised naive CD4+ T cells sorted from blood. These receptors were taken from a man between 18 and 29 years old in good health. CDR3s include the opening cysteine and the closing phenylalanine or tryptophan. The order of the fields is V gene, clone size, J gene, D gene, CDR3 length, CDR3 DNA, CDR3 protein. A D gene is named only where the DNA matches it firmly. For some rows the clone size is stated as once, few or many, or as a class when expanded; others skip it.

TRBV28	NA	TRBJ2-2	TRBD1	15	TGTGCCAGCAGTTTATCATCAGGGGGCACCGGGGAGCTGTTTTTT	CASSLSSGGTGELFF
TRBV7-2	NA	TRBJ1-2	NA	14	TGTGCCAGCAGCCCGGATAGGCAGACCTATGGCTACACCTTC	CASSPDRQTYGYTF
TRBV14	NA	TRBJ2-1	TRBD2	18	TGTGCCAGCAGCAGGGGACTAGCGGGATCAGACACCTACAATGAGCAGTTCTTC	CASSRGLAGSDTYNEQFF
TRBV30	NA	TRBJ1-2	NA	13	TGTGCCTGGGCCTCGGGGGGGTACTATGGCTACACCTTC	CAWASGGYYGYTF
TRBV10-1	NA	TRBJ2-3	NA	13	TGCGCCAGCAGTGAGTCGTTTGCGGGAACGCAGTATTTT	CASSESFAGTQYF
TRBV28	NA	TRBJ1-4	NA	15	TGTGCCAGCAGTTTCTATCTTCAGAAGAATGAAAAACTGTTTTTT	CASSFYLQKNEKLFF
TRBV6-5	NA	TRBJ2-6	NA	15	TGTGCCAGCGGGAAAGACAACTCTGGGGCCAACGTCCTGACTTTC	CASGKDNSGANVLTF
TRBV19	NA	TRBJ2-3	TRBD2	16	TGTGCCAGTAGTAAAGCCGGGACTAGCGGCACAGATACGCAGTATTTT	CASSKAGTSGTDTQYF
TRBV6-5	NA	TRBJ1-3	NA	11	TGTGCCAGCAGTCTGGGAAACACCATATATTTT	CASSLGNTIYF
TRBV28	NA	TRBJ1-4	NA	16	TGTGCCAGCAGTGTTCATGGGAGGCCAACTAATGAAAAACTGTTTTTT	CASSVHGRPTNEKLFF
TRBV6-6	NA	TRBJ2-7	TRBD1	13	TGTGCCAGCAGCCGTGGACAGGTCGGCGAGCAGTACTTC	CASSRGQVGEQYF
TRBV5-4	NA	TRBJ2-2	TRBD1	16	TGTGCCAGCAGCTGGGGACAGGGGCTATTCACCGGGGAGCTGTTTTTT	CASSWGQGLFTGELFF
TRBV20-1	NA	TRBJ2-3	NA	11	TGCAGTGCTAGAGTTCCCGATACGCAGTATTTT	CSARVPDTQYF
TRBV15	NA	TRBJ2-2	TRBD1	14	TGTGCCACCAGCAGGACAGGGGGAACCGGGGAGCTGTTTTTT	CATSRTGGTGELFF
TRBV19	NA	TRBJ1-2	NA	16	TGTGCCAGTAGTATAGATCTCTTCAGCTCTTCTGGTGGCTACACCTTC	CASSIDLFSSSGGYTF
TRBV18	NA	TRBJ1-1	TRBD1	16	TGTGCCAGCTCACCAGGGACAGGGTTCTTGGTCACTGAAGCTTTCTTT	CASSPGTGFLVTEAFF
TRBV2	NA	TRBJ2-7	TRBD1	13	TGTGCCAGTTCTGGACAGGGATTCTACGAGCAGTACTTC	CASSGQGFYEQYF
TRBV10-3	once	TRBJ2-6	TRBD2	19	TGTGCCATCAGTTCCGGGCTAGCGGGGGGGCTTCCTGGGGCCAACGTCCTGACTTTC	CAISSGLAGGLPGANVLTF
TRBV28	NA	TRBJ1-4	NA	14	TGTGCCAGCAGTACAGGGACCCTAAATGAAAAACTGTTTTTT	CASSTGTLNEKLFF
TRBV7-2	NA	TRBJ1-1	NA	12	TGTGCCAGCAGCCCACGGGGATTAGAAGCTTTCTTT	CASSPRGLEAFF
TRBV7-2	NA	TRBJ2-2	NA	16	TGTGCCAGCAGCAAAACGAATGGGGTTATGACCGGGGAGCTGTTTTTT	CASSKTNGVMTGELFF
TRBV19	NA	TRBJ2-3	TRBD2	13	TGTGCCGCTAGCGGGGGGCTGGAGTATCATCAGTATTTT	CAASGGLEYHQYF
TRBV21-1	NA	TRBJ1-4	NA	15	TGTGCCAGCACCCTTACGACAGGGAAGAATGAAAAACTGTTTTTT	CASTLTTGKNEKLFF
TRBV6-6	NA	TRBJ1-3	TRBD1	16	TGTGCCAGCAGCCGACAGGGGACAGCCTCTGGAAACACCATATATTTT	CASSRQGTASGNTIYF
TRBV7-9	NA	TRBJ2-3	TRBD2	15	TGTGCCAGCAGCTTACTAGCGGCGAACACAGATACGCAGTATTTT	CASSLLAANTDTQYF
TRBV2	NA	TRBJ2-2	NA	13	TGTGCCAGCAGGGAAGAGAACACCGGGGAGCTGTTTTTT	CASREENTGELFF
TRBV7-2	NA	TRBJ2-5	TRBD2	17	TGTGCCAGCAGCTCCCTAATACTAGCGGGCAACCAAGAGACCCAGTACTTC	CASSSLILAGNQETQYF
TRBV7-2	NA	TRBJ2-7	TRBD1	15	TGTGCCAGCAGTTTAAGTTGGGACAGAGCCTACGAGCAGTACTTC	CASSLSWDRAYEQYF
TRBV11-3	NA	TRBJ2-1	TRBD2	16	TGTGCCAGCAGCACTAACATGGCGGGAGCGCTTAATGAGCAGTTCTTC	CASSTNMAGALNEQFF
TRBV19	NA	TRBJ2-4	NA	17	TGTGCCAGTAGTATCAATATCGTGAGTGGAGCCAAAAACATTCAGTACTTC	CASSINIVSGAKNIQYF
TRBV5-6	NA	TRBJ1-5	TRBD1	15	TGTGCCAGCAGCTTGCTACATGACAGGGATCAGCCCCAGCATTTT	CASSLLHDRDQPQHF
TRBV7-9	once	TRBJ2-7	NA	14	TGTGCCAGCAGCTTAGAAGGAGTTCCCTACGAGCAGTACTTC	CASSLEGVPYEQYF
TRBV5-6	NA	TRBJ2-5	TRBD2	17	TGTGCCAGCAGCCCGTTGGGCCCCAGCGGGAGTATAGGGACCCAGTACTTC	CASSPLGPSGSIGTQYF
TRBV10-1	NA	TRBJ2-5	TRBD2	15	TGCGCCAGCAGTGAGGGGCGGGGGGGCCCCGAGACCCAGTACTTC	CASSEGRGGPETQYF
TRBV7-9	NA	TRBJ2-3	TRBD2	14	TGTGCCAGCAGCCCCGGGGGGGGGCAAGATACGCAGTATTTT	CASSPGGGQDTQYF
TRBV30	few	TRBJ1-5	NA	14	TGTGCCTGGATAGGGGCCAGAGGTAATCAGCCCCAGCATTTT	CAWIGARGNQPQHF
TRBV7-9	once	TRBJ1-2	NA	13	TGTGCCAGCAGCTCCGAGGGCGTCTCTGGCTACACCTTC	CASSSEGVSGYTF
TRBV7-8	NA	TRBJ1-1	TRBD1	18	TGTGCCAGCAGCTTACGGGTAGCCCGACAGGGTTGGAACACTGAAGCTTTCTTT	CASSLRVARQGWNTEAFF
TRBV9	NA	TRBJ1-6	NA	15	TGTGCCAGCAGCGTAGAAGGAGGCGTAGGATCACCCCTCCACTTT	CASSVEGGVGSPLHF
TRBV4-3	NA	TRBJ1-1	NA	13	TGCGCCAGCAGCCAAGGGGGGAGGACTGAAGCTTTCTTT	CASSQGGRTEAFF
TRBV5-1	NA	TRBJ2-7	TRBD2	15	TGCGCCAGCAGCACTCTAGCGGGAGGGCCGTTCGAGCAGTACTTC	CASSTLAGGPFEQYF
TRBV5-1	NA	TRBJ1-2	NA	13	TGCGCCAGCAGCTTACCAGATAACTATGGCTACACCTTC	CASSLPDNYGYTF